The 4 T cell receptor beta chains in this list originate from one sample, sequenced in a study of Ad26.COV2.S vaccination and SARS-CoV-2 variants. Profiled with immunoSEQ multiplex PCR; TCRdb holds only in-frame clones, not every one. The sample includes approximately 480,000 clones, around nine tenths of them seen just once. Stated treatment: about 20 received Ad26.COV2.S at low or high dose, single or two shots; several received placebo; per-sample allocation not given. Sampling was done on day 63 after the first vaccine or placebo injection. The input for sequencing was peripheral blood, taken in a trial of Ad26.COV2.S vaccine versus placebo. The receptor source for this set is a person aged 18-60 years who received the Ad26.COV2.S COVID-19 vaccine or a placebo.

This clone came up once. The chain joins TRBV3-1 (or the pseudogene TRBV3-2) to TRBJ2-1; D may correspond to TRBD1 or TRBD2 (5 bases each). V gave up 4 bases and J gave up 5 bases, with 15 bases separating them. The CDR3 is made up of 15 amino acids. Germline lookup yields CDR1 LGHDT and CDR2 YNNKEL (reference sequence). The CDR3 spells CASSLRRDPDNEQFF. The CDR3 DNA is TGTGCCAGCAGCCTCCGACGGGACCCTGACAATGAGCAGTTCTTC.

The rearrangement uses TRBV5-1 and TRBJ2-4; tentatively, D is TRBD1 or TRBD2 (5 bases each). The CDR3 consists of 13 residues. The germline gives CDR1 SGHRS, CDR2 YFSETQ. Trimming took off 4 bases at V and 6 bases at J, with 11 bases between the two ends. The CDR3, as DNA: TGCGCCAGCAGCAGACCGGGACGAAACATTCAGTACTTC. Translation: CASSRPGRNIQYF. Using reference TRBV5-1 and TRBJ2-4 for the parts outside the CDR3, the full variable domain is KAGVTQTPRYLIKTRGQQVTLSCSPISGHRSVSWYQQTPGQGLQFLFEYFSETQRNKGNFPGRFSGRQFSNSRSEMNVSTLELGDSALYLCASSRPGRNIQYFGAGTRLSVL.

V and J are TRBV3-1 (or the pseudogene TRBV3-2) and TRBJ1-1, with 7 positions matching TRBD1. The CDR3 totals 14 residues. CDR1 and CDR2 from the germline V gene are LGHDT and YNNKEL (reference sequence). The trim removed 5 bases at V and 1 base at J, leaving 4 bases unmatched. The CDR3 sequence: CASSARDRNTEAFF. The DNA of the CDR3 is TGTGCCAGCAGCGCCCGGGACAGGAACACTGAAGCTTTCTTT.

The chain joins TRBV5-5 to TRBJ2-7, with a weak D call TRBD2 (5 bases). The length of the CDR3 is 12 residues. Germline CDR1 is SGHKS and CDR2 is YYEKEE (reference sequence). Trimming took 3 bases from V and 5 from J, leaving 9 bases between them. CDR3 coding DNA: TGTGCCAGCAGCTCCCTGGGAGACGAGCAGTACTTC. This encodes CASSSLGDEQYF. The complete variable domain, with remaining parts taken from reference TRBV5-5 and TRBJ2-7, reads DAGVTQSPTHLIKTRGQQVTLRCSPISGHKSVSWYQQVLGQGPQFIFQYYEKEERGRGNFPDRFSARQFPNYSSELNVNALLLGDSALYLCASSSLGDEQYFGPGTRLTVT.